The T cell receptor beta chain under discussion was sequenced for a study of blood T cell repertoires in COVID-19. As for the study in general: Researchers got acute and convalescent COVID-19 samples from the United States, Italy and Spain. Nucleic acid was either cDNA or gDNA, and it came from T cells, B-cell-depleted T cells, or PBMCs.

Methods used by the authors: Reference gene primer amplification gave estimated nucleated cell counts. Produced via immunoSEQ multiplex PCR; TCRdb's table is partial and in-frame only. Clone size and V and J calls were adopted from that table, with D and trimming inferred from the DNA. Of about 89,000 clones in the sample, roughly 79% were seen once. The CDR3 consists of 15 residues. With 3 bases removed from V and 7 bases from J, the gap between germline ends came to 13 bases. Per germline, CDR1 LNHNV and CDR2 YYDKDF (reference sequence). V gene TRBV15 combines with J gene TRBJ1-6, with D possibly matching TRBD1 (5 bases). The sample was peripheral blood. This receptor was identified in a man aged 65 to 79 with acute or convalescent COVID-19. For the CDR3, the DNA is TGTGCCACCAGCAGGGGTACAGGTGGAAATTCACCCCTCCACTTT. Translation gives CATSRGTGGNSPLHF.